This T cell receptor beta chain was documented in a study of vaccination and CD4 T cells after COVID-19. Study-wide background: Post-diagnosis, post-COVID samples were collected after a median 101 days, ranging 35 to 161. Cells were stimulated with overlapping spike peptide pools from SARS-CoV-2, HCoV-NL63, HCoV-OC43 and HCoV-229E.

On this clonotype itself: Its antigen is still unknown.

The treatment: roughly nine-day PBMC culture with coronavirus spike peptide pools or control peptides (ViraFEST assay). With the Oncomine TCR Beta short-read assay, DNA from cultured CD4+ T cells was sequenced. TCRdb passed the PCR reads through MiXCR, listing each CDR3 protein once. This table has 15,000 to 20,000 distinct CDR3 sequences, roughly 55% appearing once. This TCR came from a human donor who had recovered from COVID-19. Material: CD4+ T cells from blood, cultured in vitro, obtained before SARS-CoV-2 vaccination.

Written as DNA, the CDR3 is TGTGCCAGCAGCTGGAGGGGGAGTACCGGGGAGCTGTTTTTT. This sequence encodes CASSWRGSTGELFF. The chain has TRBV7-9 and TRBJ2-2; D possibly matches TRBD1 or TRBD2 (6 bases each). This CDR3 is 14 amino acids long. Trimming left V 4 bases short and J 5 bases short, with 11 bases between. Germline CDR1 SEHNR, CDR2 FQNEAQ (reference sequence).